A selection of T cell receptor beta chains follows, all from one sample in a study of cytomegalovirus exposure and HLA in healthy donors. Profiling relied on immunoSEQ multiplex PCR, and the TCRdb table lists in-frame clones only, not all of them. This sample carries approximately 45,000 clones, with over 7% going to the ten biggest clones. The sequencing sample was made of PBMCs. These receptors were taken from a male donor in good health and CMV-seronegative. The conserved cysteine and the conserved F or W are not part of the CDR3 here. D genes are given only for firm matches.

d_gene	v_gene	j_gene	CDR3aa
.	TRBV7-8	TRBJ1-5	ASSLVLSRRGYHNQPQH
.	TRBV7-9	TRBJ1-1	ASTDFRGLNTEAF
.	TRBV29-1	.	SVLGQRYEQY
.	TRBV28	TRBJ2-7	ASSRWGPYEQY
.	TRBV18	TRBJ1-2	ASSPYESSERLGGYT
TRBD1	TRBV5-4	TRBJ2-7	ASSFKRTGAYEQY
.	TRBV4-1	TRBJ1-4	ASSHAEATNEKLF
.	TRBV10-3	TRBJ2-7	AISGSRGEIPDREQY
.	TRBV5-4	TRBJ1-4	ASSLVASEKLF
TRBD2	TRBV18	TRBJ2-1	ASSRTSGYNEQF
.	TRBV2	TRBJ1-1	ATEDGFRNTEAF
TRBD1	TRBV19	TRBJ1-5	ASSTGTGISNQPQH
TRBD2	TRBV5-1	TRBJ2-6	ASSSTGTSGSGGANVLT
.	TRBV6-5	TRBJ1-1	ASSPTDSYTEAF
TRBD1	TRBV7-2	TRBJ2-5	ASSPNRGRPQY
TRBD1	TRBV6-6	TRBJ1-5	ASSRQGVGNQPQH
.	TRBV19	TRBJ2-5	ASSAGVGKTQY
TRBD2	TRBV6-5	TRBJ2-4	ASSDGWGGDIQY
.	TRBV11-2	TRBJ1-3	ASSLDRGATGNTIY
.	TRBV6-1	TRBJ2-1	ASSEAGRAYNEQF
TRBD2	TRBV19	TRBJ2-7	ASSPDRLAGVGEQY
TRBD2	TRBV6-6	TRBJ2-3	ASSYGGGRDTQY
.	TRBV5-1	TRBJ2-3	ASSLESTDTQY
.	TRBV5-1	TRBJ1-1	ASSPQGRETEAF
.	TRBV5-4	TRBJ2-3	ASSLGAASGTDTQY
TRBD2	TRBV2	TRBJ2-1	ASSLSGSYNEQF
.	TRBV4-3	TRBJ2-3	ASSHGLLTSTDTQY
.	TRBV9	TRBJ2-7	ASSPQAGSSYEQY
.	TRBV27	TRBJ1-1	ASSQYGGNTEAF
.	TRBV28	TRBJ1-1	ASSRGDKVEAF
.	TRBV30	TRBJ2-1	AWSVAPRGYNEQF
TRBD2	TRBV30	TRBJ2-5	AWSVRGRAVETQY
TRBD1	TRBV19	TRBJ1-2	ASSARGGTAFAYT
TRBD1	TRBV30	TRBJ2-7	AWSAGTDSSYEQY
.	TRBV9	TRBJ2-3	ASSVGDPDTQY